This entry is about one T cell receptor beta chain. The germline V gene encodes CDR1 SGDLS and CDR2 YYNGEE. The CDR3 totals 14 residues. V lost 0 bases, J lost 1 base, and 8 bases lay in between. This sample stems from a study of blood T cell repertoires in COVID-19. At the level of the study: Sites in the United States, Italy and Spain provided acute and convalescent COVID-19 samples. The analysed material was cDNA or gDNA that came from T cells, B-cell-depleted T cells, or PBMCs.

Clones were sequenced by immunoSEQ multiplex PCR, and TCRdb holds only the in-frame ones, with some missing. The sample shows roughly 200,000 clones, around 75% of them seen only once. The sequence derives from a woman between 40 and 55 years old with COVID-19, enrolled during active disease. The sequencing sample was made of peripheral blood. The J gene is TRBJ2-7, the V gene TRBV9; D is unresolved. CDR3 bases: TGTGCCAGCAGCGTAGAACAGCTTTCCTACGAGCAGTACTTC. This translates into CASSVEQLSYEQYF.